The source of this T cell receptor beta chain is a study of a mutant IDH1 vaccine in newly diagnosed glioma. Study details: Patients underwent eight vaccinations, which took place in weeks 1, 3, 5, 7, 11, 15, 19 and 23.

The repertoire was sequenced with immunoSEQ multiplex PCR; TCRdb's copy has only in-frame clones and lacks some. Of about 82,000 clones listed, almost 85% are singletons. Time point specified: week 23, last vaccination. In the vaccine, a single dose held 300 ug of the mutant IDH1 20-mer peptide, along with topical imiquimod. Donor tumors were new WHO grade 3 or 4 IDH1-mutant, ATRX-lost astrocytomas. This clone was observed a single time. Its antigen is not known. V lost 2 bases to trimming and J lost 8 bases; unmatched junction nucleotides: 13. There are 16 residues in the CDR3. Germline V gene data show CDR1 as GTSNPN and CDR2 as SVGIG (reference sequence).

Sequencing was performed on PBMCs, taken from a glioma patient whose treatment included an IDH1 peptide vaccine. This chain uses TRBV30 with TRBJ1-2; 11 bases agree with TRBD1. The sequence was collected from a man in his thirties or forties with glioma. Some clones in this sample may be carry-over from other donors' samples. The CDR3 DNA is TGTGCCTGGAGTCCGCCGGACAGGGGGCAATCGGAGGGCTACACCTTC. Protein: CAWSPPDRGQSEGYTF.